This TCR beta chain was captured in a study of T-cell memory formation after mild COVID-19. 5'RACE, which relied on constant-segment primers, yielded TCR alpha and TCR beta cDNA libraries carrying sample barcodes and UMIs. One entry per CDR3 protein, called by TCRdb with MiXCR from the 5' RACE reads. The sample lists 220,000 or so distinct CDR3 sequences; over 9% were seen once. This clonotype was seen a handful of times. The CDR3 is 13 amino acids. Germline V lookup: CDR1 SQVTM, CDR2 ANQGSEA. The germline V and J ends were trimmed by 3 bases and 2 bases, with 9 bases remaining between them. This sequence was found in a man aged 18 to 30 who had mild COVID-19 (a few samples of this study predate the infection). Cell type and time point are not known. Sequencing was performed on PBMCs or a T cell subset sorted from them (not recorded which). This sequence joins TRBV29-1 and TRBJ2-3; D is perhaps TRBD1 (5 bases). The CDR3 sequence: CSVDQGNTDTQYF. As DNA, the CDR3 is TGCAGCGTTGATCAGGGAAACACAGATACGCAGTATTTT.